Sequencing of this T cell receptor (beta chain) was carried out in a study of blood T cell repertoires in COVID-19. On the study more broadly: T cells, B-cell-depleted T cells, or PBMCs provided the cDNA or gDNA that served as material.

This table comes from immunoSEQ multiplex PCR, and its TCRdb copy is limited to in-frame clones, with some not included. The table includes around 200,000 clones, 70% to 80% detected once. Germline V lookup: CDR1 GTSNPN, CDR2 SVGIG (reference sequence). The CDR3 contains 13 residues. Trimming took 8 bases from V and 7 from J; bases not matched to a gene: 8. This TCR derives from a woman aged 50 to 60 with acute or convalescent COVID-19. The rearrangement uses TRBV30 and TRBJ1-6, with 7 bases aligning to TRBD1. The sequenced material came from peripheral blood. The CDR3 loop is CAGSGQPNSPLHF. The DNA of the CDR3 is TGTGCCGGATCGGGACAGCCCAATTCACCCCTCCACTTT.